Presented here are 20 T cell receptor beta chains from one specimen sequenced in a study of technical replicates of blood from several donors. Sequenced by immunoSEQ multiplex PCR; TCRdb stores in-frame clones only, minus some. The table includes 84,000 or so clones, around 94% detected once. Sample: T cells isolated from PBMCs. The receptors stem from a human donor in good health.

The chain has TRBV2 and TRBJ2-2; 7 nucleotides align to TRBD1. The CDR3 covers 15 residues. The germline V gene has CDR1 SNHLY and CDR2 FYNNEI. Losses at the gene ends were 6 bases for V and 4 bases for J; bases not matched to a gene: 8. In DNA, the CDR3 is TGTGCCAGCAGCCCAAGACAGGGCCCCACCGGGGAGCTGTTTTTT. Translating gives CASSPRQGPTGELFF.

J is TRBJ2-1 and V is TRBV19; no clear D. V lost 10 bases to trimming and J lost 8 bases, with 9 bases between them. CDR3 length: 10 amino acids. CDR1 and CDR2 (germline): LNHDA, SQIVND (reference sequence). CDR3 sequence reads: CAKMADEQFF. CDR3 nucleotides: TGTGCCAAGATGGCCGATGAGCAGTTCTTC.

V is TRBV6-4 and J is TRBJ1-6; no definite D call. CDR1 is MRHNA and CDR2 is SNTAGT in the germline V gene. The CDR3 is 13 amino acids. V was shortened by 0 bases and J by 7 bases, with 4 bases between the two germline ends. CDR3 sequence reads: CASSDSANSPLHF. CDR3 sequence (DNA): TGTGCCAGCAGTGACTCGGCAAATTCACCCCTCCACTTT.

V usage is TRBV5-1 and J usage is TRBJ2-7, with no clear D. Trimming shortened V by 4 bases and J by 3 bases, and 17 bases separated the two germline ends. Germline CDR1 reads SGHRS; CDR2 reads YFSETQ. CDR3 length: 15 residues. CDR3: CASSDISGPFYEQYF. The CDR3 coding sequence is TGCGCCAGCAGCGACATCTCTGGGCCCTTCTACGAGCAGTACTTC.

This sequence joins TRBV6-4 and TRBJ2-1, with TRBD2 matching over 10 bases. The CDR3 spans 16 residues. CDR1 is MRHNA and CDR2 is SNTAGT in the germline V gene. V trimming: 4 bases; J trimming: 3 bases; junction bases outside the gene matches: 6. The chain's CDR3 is CASSVGLAENYNEQFF. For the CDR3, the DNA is TGTGCCAGCAGTGTAGGACTAGCGGAAAACTACAATGAGCAGTTCTTC.

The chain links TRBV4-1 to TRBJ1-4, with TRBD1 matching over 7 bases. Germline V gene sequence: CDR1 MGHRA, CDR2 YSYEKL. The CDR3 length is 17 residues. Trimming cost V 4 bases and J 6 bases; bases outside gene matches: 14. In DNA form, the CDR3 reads TGCGCCAGCAGCCGCAAAACAAAGGGGGACAGAGATGAAAAACTGTTTTTT. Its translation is CASSRKTKGDRDEKLFF.

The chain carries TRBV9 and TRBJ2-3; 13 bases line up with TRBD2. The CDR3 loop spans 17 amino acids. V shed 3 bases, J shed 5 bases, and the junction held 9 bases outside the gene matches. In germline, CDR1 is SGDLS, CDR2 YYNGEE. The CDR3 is CASSAYGLAGEKDTQYF. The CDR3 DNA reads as TGTGCCAGCAGCGCATACGGACTAGCGGGAGAAAAAGATACGCAGTATTTT.

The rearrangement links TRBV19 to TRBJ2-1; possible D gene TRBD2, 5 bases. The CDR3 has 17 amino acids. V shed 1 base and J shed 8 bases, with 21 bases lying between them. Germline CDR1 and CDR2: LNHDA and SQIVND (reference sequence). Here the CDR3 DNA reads TGTGCCAGTAGTATAGTCTTACCGACGGGGTTGATCGATGAGCAGTTCTTC. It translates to CASSIVLPTGLIDEQFF.

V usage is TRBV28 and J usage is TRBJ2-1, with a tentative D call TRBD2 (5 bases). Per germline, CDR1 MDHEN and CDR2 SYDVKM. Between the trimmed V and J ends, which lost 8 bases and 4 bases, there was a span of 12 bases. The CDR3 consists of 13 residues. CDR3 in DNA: TGTGCCAGCCGGGCGCGGGCATACAATGAGCAGTTCTTC. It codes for CASRARAYNEQFF. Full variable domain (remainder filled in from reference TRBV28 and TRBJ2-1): DVKVTQSSRYLVKRTGEKVFLECVQDMDHENMFWYRQDPGLGLRLIYFSYDVKMKEKGDIPEGYSVSREKKERFSLILESASTNQTSMYLCASRARAYNEQFFGPGTRLTVL.

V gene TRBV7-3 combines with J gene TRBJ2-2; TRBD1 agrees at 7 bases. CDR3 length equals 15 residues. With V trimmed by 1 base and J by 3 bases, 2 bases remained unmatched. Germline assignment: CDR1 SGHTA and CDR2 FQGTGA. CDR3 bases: TGTGCCAGCAGCTTAAACAGGGGTTACACCGGGGAGCTGTTTTTT. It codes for CASSLNRGYTGELFF. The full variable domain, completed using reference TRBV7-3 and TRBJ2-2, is GAGVSQTPSNKVTEKGKYVELRCDPISGHTALYWYRQSLGQGPEFLIYFQGTGAADDSGLPNDRFFAVRPEGSVSTLKIQRTERGDSAVYLCASSLNRGYTGELFFGEGSRLTVL.

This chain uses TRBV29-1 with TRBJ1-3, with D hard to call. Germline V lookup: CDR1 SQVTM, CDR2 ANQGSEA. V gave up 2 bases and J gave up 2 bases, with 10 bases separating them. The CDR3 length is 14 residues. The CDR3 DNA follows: TGCAGCGTTGAAAAACCAGCGACTGGAAACACCATATATTTT. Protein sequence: CSVEKPATGNTIYF.

CDR3 sequence reads: CASSGDRGIGANVLTF. The DNA for the CDR3 is TGCGCCAGCAGCGGAGACAGGGGAATCGGGGCCAACGTCCTGACTTTC. The chain is built from TRBV10-1 and TRBJ2-6, with 8 positions matching TRBD1. Germline V CDR1 and CDR2: WNHNN, SYGVQD (reference sequence). V lost 6 bases, J lost 4 bases, and 8 bases stayed unmatched. The length of the CDR3 is 16 residues.

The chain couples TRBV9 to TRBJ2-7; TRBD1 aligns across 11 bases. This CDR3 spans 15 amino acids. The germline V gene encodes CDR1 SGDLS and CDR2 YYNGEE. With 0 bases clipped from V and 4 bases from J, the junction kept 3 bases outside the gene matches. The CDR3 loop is CASSVAGTGGYEQYF. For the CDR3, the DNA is TGTGCCAGCAGCGTAGCCGGGACAGGGGGGTACGAGCAGTACTTC.

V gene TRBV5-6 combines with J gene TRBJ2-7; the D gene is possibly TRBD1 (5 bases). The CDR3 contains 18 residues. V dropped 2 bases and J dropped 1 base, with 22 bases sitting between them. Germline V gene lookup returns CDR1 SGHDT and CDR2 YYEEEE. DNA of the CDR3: TGTGCCAGCAGCTTAAAACAGGTCGGATTCTATGGGTCCTACGAGCAGTACTTC. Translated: CASSLKQVGFYGSYEQYF.

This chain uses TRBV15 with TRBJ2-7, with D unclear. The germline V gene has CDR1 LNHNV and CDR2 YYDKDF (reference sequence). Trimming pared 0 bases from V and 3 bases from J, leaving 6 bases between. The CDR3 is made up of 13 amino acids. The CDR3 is CATSRDLNYEQYF. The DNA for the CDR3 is TGTGCCACCAGCAGAGACCTAAACTACGAGCAGTACTTC.

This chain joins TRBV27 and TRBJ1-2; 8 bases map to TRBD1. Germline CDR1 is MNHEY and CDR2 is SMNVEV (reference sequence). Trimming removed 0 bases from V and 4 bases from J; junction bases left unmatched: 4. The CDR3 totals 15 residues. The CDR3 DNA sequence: TGTGCCAGCAGTTTATCCGACAGGGGCGGCTATGGCTACACCTTC. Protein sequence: CASSLSDRGGYGYTF.

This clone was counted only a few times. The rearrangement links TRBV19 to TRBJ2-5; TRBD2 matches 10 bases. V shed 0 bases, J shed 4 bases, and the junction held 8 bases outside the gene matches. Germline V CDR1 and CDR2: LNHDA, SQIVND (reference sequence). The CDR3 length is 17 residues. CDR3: CASSIERAGGPPETQYF. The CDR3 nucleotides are TGTGCCAGTAGTATAGAGCGAGCGGGGGGGCCACCAGAGACCCAGTACTTC.

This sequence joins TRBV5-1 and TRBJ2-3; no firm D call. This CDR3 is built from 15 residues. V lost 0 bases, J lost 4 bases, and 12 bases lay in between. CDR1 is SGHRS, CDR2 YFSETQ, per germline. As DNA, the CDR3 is TGCGCCAGCAGCTTGGGGTCCCCCGGTGCAGATACGCAGTATTTT. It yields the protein CASSLGSPGADTQYF.

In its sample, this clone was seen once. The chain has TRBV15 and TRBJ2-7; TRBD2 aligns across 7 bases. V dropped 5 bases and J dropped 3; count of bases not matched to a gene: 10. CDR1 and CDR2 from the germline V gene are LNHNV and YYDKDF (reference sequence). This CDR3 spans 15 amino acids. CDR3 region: CATSVGTWEGYEQYF. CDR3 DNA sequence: TGTGCCACCAGCGTAGGAACCTGGGAGGGCTACGAGCAGTACTTC.

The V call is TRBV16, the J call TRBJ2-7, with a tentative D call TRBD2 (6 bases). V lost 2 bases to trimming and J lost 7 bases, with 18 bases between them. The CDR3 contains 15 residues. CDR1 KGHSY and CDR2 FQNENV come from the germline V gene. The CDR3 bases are TGTGCCAGCAGCCAACGGAGGGGCGCGGGATGGGAGCAGTACTTC. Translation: CASSQRRGAGWEQYF. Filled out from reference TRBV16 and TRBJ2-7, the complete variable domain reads GEEVAQTPKHLVRGEGQKAKLYCAPIKGHSYVFWYQQVLKNEFKFLISFQNENVFDETGMPKERFSAKCLPNSPCSLEIQATKLEDSAVYFCASSQRRGAGWEQYFGPGTRLTVT.